The next 32 T cell receptor beta chains were all read from a single sample in a study of OX40 agonist ivuxolimab in advanced cancers. Assay used: immunoSEQ multiplex PCR; TCRdb lists only in-frame clones, some missing. This sample carries about 97,000 clones, 80% to 90% of them seen once, and the ten largest clones take roughly 5.5%. The material sequenced was CD4+ or CD8+ T cells sorted from blood, taken in a trial of the OX40 agonist ivuxolimab. Receptors originate from an adult with an advanced solid tumor such as melanoma, head and neck, liver or kidney cancer.

The chain recombines TRBV7-6 with TRBJ2-7, with a possible D match to TRBD2 (6 bases). The CDR3 extends over 13 amino acids. Per the germline V gene, CDR1 is SGHVS and CDR2 is FNYEAQ. Trimming removed 3 bases from V and 3 bases from J, with 9 bases in between. Written as DNA, the CDR3 is TGTGCCAGCAGCTTCCAGGAGGGCTACGAGCAGTACTTC. This translates into CASSFQEGYEQYF.

The DNA for the CDR3 is TGTGCCAGCAGCCCGGGACAGACTTATAGCAATCAGCCCCAGCATTTT. Residues: CASSPGQTYSNQPQHF. The V call is TRBV5-8, the J call TRBJ1-5; 7 bases match TRBD1. V lost 4 bases and J lost 0; bases outside the gene matches: 7. Germline CDR1 SGHTS, CDR2 YDEGEE. This CDR3 contains 16 residues. The full variable domain, with the rest looked up from reference TRBV5-8 and TRBJ1-5, is EAGVTQSPTHLIKTRGQQATLRCSPISGHTSVYWYQQALGLGLQFLLWYDEGEERNRGNFPPRFSGRQFPNYSSELNVNALELEDSALYLCASSPGQTYSNQPQHFGDGTRLSIL.

The chain links TRBV6-6 to TRBJ1-2; maybe TRBD1 (6 bases). Germline-derived CDR1 and CDR2 are MNHNY and SVGAGI (reference sequence). CDR3 length equals 14 residues. Trimming pared 4 bases from V and 4 bases from J, leaving 13 bases between. CDR3 nucleotides: TGTGCCAGCAGTTCGGGGGGGGCTCGCTATGGCTACACCTTC. Residues: CASSSGGARYGYTF.

This clone turned up a few times. The chain couples TRBV19 to TRBJ1-5; D ambiguous. The germline V and J ends were trimmed by 3 bases and 5 bases, with 8 bases remaining between them. Germline CDR1 LNHDA, CDR2 SQIVND (reference sequence). CDR3 size: 13 residues. The CDR3 DNA reads TGTGCCAGTAGTATTTTGGCGGATCAGCCCCAGCATTTT. This sequence encodes CASSILADQPQHF. Full variable domain (rest looked up from reference TRBV19 and TRBJ1-5): DGGITQSPKYLFRKEGQNVTLSCEQNLNHDAMYWYRQDPGQGLRLIYYSQIVNDFQKGDIAEGYSVSREKKESFPLTVTSAQKNPTAFYLCASSILADQPQHFGDGTRLSIL.

The chain uses TRBV10-2 and TRBJ2-1, with TRBD2 matching over 11 bases. The length of the CDR3 is 15 residues. Germline lookup yields CDR1 WSHSY and CDR2 SAAADI. V shed 6 bases, J shed 5 bases, and the junction held 6 bases outside the gene matches. The DNA of the CDR3 is TGCGCCAGCAGAGAACTAGCGGGGGCCAACAATGAGCAGTTCTTC. Translated, it gives CASRELAGANNEQFF.

The CDR3 reads CATFDSGLEYNEQFF. CDR3 in DNA: TGTGCTACTTTTGATTCAGGACTAGAATACAATGAGCAGTTCTTC. The rearrangement uses TRBV12-5 and TRBJ2-1; 7 positions agree with TRBD2. The CDR3 length is 15 residues. Trimming at V came to 10 bases and at J to 4 bases, leaving 13 bases not matched to a gene. The V gene's germline CDR1 is LGHNT and CDR2 FRNRAP.

The chain links TRBV2 to TRBJ2-1; D might be TRBD1 (5 bases). The CDR3 spans 13 residues. Deletions cut 4 bases from V and 9 bases from J, with 13 bases between. Germline CDR1 SNHLY, CDR2 FYNNEI. Here the CDR3 DNA reads TGTGCCAGCAGTGTTGCAGGGTTTGGTGAGCAGTTCTTC. As protein: CASSVAGFGEQFF.

The V and J genes are TRBV19 and TRBJ2-2; 7 nucleotides align to TRBD1. CDR1 is LNHDA and CDR2 is SQIVND in the germline V gene (reference sequence). The junction had 8 bases not matched to a gene; V was cut back by 8 bases and J by 2 bases. The CDR3 contains 15 residues. CDR3 region: CASLTGTANTGELFF. CDR3 nucleotide sequence: TGTGCCAGTCTTACCGGGACAGCTAACACCGGGGAGCTGTTTTTT.

The rearrangement joins TRBV6-5 to TRBJ1-2; a possible D gene is TRBD1 (6 bases). CDR1 is MNHEY, CDR2 SVGAGI, per germline. V gave up 6 bases and J gave up 7 bases, with 18 bases separating them. The CDR3 is made up of 14 amino acids. The CDR3 reads CASSQLGGAFGYTF. The CDR3 bases are TGTGCCAGCAGCCAGTTGGGGGGCGCGTTTGGCTACACCTTC.

This clone was counted once. The chain joins TRBV9 to TRBJ2-3; 9 nucleotides agree with TRBD1. This CDR3 region has 16 residues. The germline V gene has CDR1 SGDLS and CDR2 YYNGEE. The trim removed 4 bases at V and 1 base at J, leaving 7 bases unmatched. The CDR3 here is CASSPEGQGGTDTQYF. CDR3 in DNA: TGTGCCAGCAGCCCTGAGGGACAGGGTGGCACAGATACGCAGTATTTT.

The CDR3 region is CASSQEIRNTGELFF. CDR3 bases: TGCGCCAGCAGCCAAGAAATCAGAAACACCGGGGAGCTGTTTTTT. V and J are TRBV4-3 and TRBJ2-2; D gene uncertain. Germline assignment: CDR1 LGHNA and CDR2 YSLEER. The CDR3 loop spans 15 amino acids. Trimming removed 0 bases from V and 2 bases from J, with 7 bases in between.

This sequence joins TRBV6-5 and TRBJ1-6; D is uncertain. V lost 6 bases, J lost 10 bases, and 10 bases lay in between. CDR1 is MNHEY and CDR2 is SVGAGI in the germline V gene. The CDR3 covers 12 residues. CDR3: CASREQRSPLHF. CDR3 nucleotide sequence: TGTGCCAGCAGAGAACAGAGATCACCCCTCCACTTT.

The chain joins TRBV15 to TRBJ2-5; no definite D call. Germline V CDR1 and CDR2: LNHNV, YYDKDF (reference sequence). CDR3 length equals 15 residues. The ends were cut back, 5 bases at V and 1 base at J, with 14 bases in the middle. The CDR3 loop is CATSRSADFQETQYF. Here the CDR3 DNA reads TGTGCCACCAGCCGTTCTGCGGATTTCCAAGAGACCCAGTACTTC.

This sequence joins TRBV11-3 and TRBJ2-5; 7 nucleotides line up with TRBD1. There are 14 residues in the CDR3. Germline V lookup: CDR1 SGHNT, CDR2 YENEEA. The junction had 5 bases not matched to a gene; V was cut back by 5 bases and J by 2 bases. The DNA for the CDR3 is TGTGCCAGCAGCCGCCACAGGGGACAAGAGACCCAGTACTTC. The encoded protein is CASSRHRGQETQYF.

CDR3 loop: CASSLGQGTDYGYTF. The CDR3, as DNA: TGCGCCAGCAGCTTGGGACAGGGGACAGACTATGGCTACACCTTC. The V call is TRBV5-1, the J call TRBJ1-2; 8 bases map to TRBD1. There are 15 residues in the CDR3. Losses at the gene ends were 0 bases for V and 3 bases for J; bases not matched to a gene: 4. The germline CDR1 and CDR2 sequences are SGHRS and YFSETQ.

The chain joins TRBV7-2 to TRBJ2-2, with 15 positions matching TRBD2. Germline V lookup: CDR1 SGHTA, CDR2 FQGNSA. The CDR3 sequence is 18 residues long. The V segment lost 5 bases and the J segment 4 bases; nucleotides outside the gene matches: 8. The CDR3 is CASSRGLAGGRSTGELFF. DNA of the CDR3: TGTGCCAGCAGCCGAGGACTAGCGGGGGGGCGGAGCACCGGGGAGCTGTTTTTT.

This clone is a singleton in its sample. The gene calls are TRBV6-1 and TRBJ2-5; TRBD1 aligns across 8 bases. Germline V gives CDR1 MNHNS, CDR2 SASEGT. With 7 bases clipped from V and 4 bases from J, the junction kept 5 bases outside the gene matches. The CDR3 length is 13 residues. CDR3 sequence (DNA): TGTGCCAGCACGGGAGACAGGGGAGAGACCCAGTACTTC. Protein product: CASTGDRGETQYF.

The chain is built from TRBV18 and TRBJ1-3; D call uncertain. The CDR3 contains 15 residues. Germline V gene data show CDR1 as KGHSH and CDR2 as LQKENI. V dropped 7 bases and J dropped 0 bases, with 13 bases sitting between them. In nucleotides, the CDR3 is TGTGCCAGCTTCACGGACCCCCGCTCTGGAAACACCATATATTTT. Protein: CASFTDPRSGNTIYF. Full variable domain (outside the CDR3, taken from reference TRBV18 and TRBJ1-3): NAGVMQNPRHLVRRRGQEARLRCSPMKGHSHVYWYRQLPEEGLKFMVYLQKENIIDESGMPKERFSAEFPKEGPSILRIQQVVRGDSAAYFCASFTDPRSGNTIYFGEGSWLTVV.

This clone was seen a handful of times. The genes are TRBV10-3 and TRBJ2-1; 8 bases are a match to TRBD1. With 2 bases clipped from V and 2 bases from J, the junction kept 8 bases outside the gene matches. This CDR3 spans 17 amino acids. CDR1 ENHRY and CDR2 SYGVKD come from the germline V gene. CDR3 region: CAISERNMDRAYNEQFF. As DNA, the CDR3 is TGTGCCATCAGTGAGCGCAACATGGACAGGGCCTACAATGAGCAGTTCTTC.

The chain is built from TRBV5-6 and TRBJ2-5; D is possibly TRBD2 (6 bases). The CDR3 length is 14 residues. Between the trimmed V and J ends, which lost 0 bases and 5 bases, there was a span of 11 bases. Germline V gives CDR1 SGHDT, CDR2 YYEEEE. The CDR3 loop is CASSLGKGRETQYF. The CDR3 DNA follows: TGTGCCAGCAGCTTGGGGAAAGGGAGGGAGACCCAGTACTTC.

This clone was recorded a few times. This chain joins TRBV5-6 and TRBJ1-2; D unclear. Germline assignment: CDR1 SGHDT and CDR2 YYEEEE. The CDR3 contains 13 residues. The germline V and J ends were trimmed by 1 base and 6 bases, with 10 bases remaining between them. The CDR3 DNA sequence: TGTGCCAGCAGCTTGATCCATGAGAATGGCTACACCTTC. As protein: CASSLIHENGYTF.

This clone was recorded at least ten times. The chain links TRBV30 to TRBJ1-1; no clear D gene. V lost 2 bases to trimming and J lost 5 bases, with 9 bases between them. Germline CDR1 reads GTSNPN; CDR2 reads SVGIG (reference sequence). The CDR3 is made up of 12 amino acids. CDR3 region: CAWSFGGTEAFF. The CDR3 DNA reads as TGTGCCTGGAGTTTTGGAGGGACTGAAGCTTTCTTT.

This clone appeared once. Written as DNA, the CDR3 is TGTGCCAGCAGTTCCCGACGGACCTTATACAATGAGCAGTTCTTC. It translates to CASSSRRTLYNEQFF. The rearrangement links TRBV6-5 to TRBJ2-1, with D unclear. Deletions cut 4 bases from V and 4 bases from J, with 14 bases between. The CDR3 has 15 residues. The germline V gene has CDR1 MNHEY and CDR2 SVGAGI.

Concerning this clone: The sample holds other DNA sequences that translate to the same CDR3. The V and J genes are TRBV9 and TRBJ2-3; no clear D. CDR1 and CDR2 (germline): SGDLS, YYNGEE. Trimming took off 0 bases at V and 0 bases at J, with 2 bases between the two ends. The CDR3 is 13 amino acids. The CDR3 nucleotides read TGTGCCAGCAGCGTAGCTAGCACAGATACGCAGTATTTT. It codes for CASSVASTDTQYF.

The genes are TRBV19 and TRBJ2-1; D is possibly TRBD1 (6 bases). The CDR3 extends over 14 amino acids. The V gene lost 5 bases and the J gene lost 9 bases, with 17 bases spanning the gap. From germline, CDR1 is LNHDA and CDR2 SQIVND (reference sequence). The CDR3 loop reads CASSLKQGPLEQFF. The CDR3 DNA reads TGTGCCAGTAGTCTGAAACAGGGACCCCTTGAGCAGTTCTTC.

This clone was seen more than once but under ten times. This chain uses TRBV7-6 with TRBJ1-6; 8 bases are a match to TRBD1. This CDR3 is 15 amino acids long. The germline V gene has CDR1 SGHVS and CDR2 FNYEAQ. V lost 4 bases and J lost 4; bases outside the gene matches: 3. The DNA of the CDR3 is TGTGCCAGCAGCTCCACAGGGGGTTATAATTCACCCCTCCACTTT. Translating gives CASSSTGGYNSPLHF.

The chain carries TRBV14 and TRBJ2-1, with D possibly TRBD1 on 5 matching bases. The CDR3 loop spans 18 amino acids. Germline values: CDR1 SGHDN, CDR2 FVKESK. V was cut by 0 bases and J by 6 bases, with 21 bases left in between. CDR3 nucleotide sequence: TGTGCCAGCAGCCAAGAATCTTTACGACAGTTGGATTCCAATGAGCAGTTCTTC. This sequence encodes CASSQESLRQLDSNEQFF.

The CDR3 is CASSKRKLNTEAFF. CDR3 sequence (DNA): TGTGCCAGCAGCAAACGGAAATTGAACACTGAAGCTTTCTTT. The chain links TRBV21-1 to TRBJ1-1. TRBV21-1 is noted as a pseudogene. The CDR3 covers 14 residues.

The rearrangement joins TRBV7-2 to TRBJ2-5; D possibly corresponds to TRBD2 (6 bases). CDR1 and CDR2 from the germline V gene are SGHTA and FQGNSA. V lost 3 bases and J lost 5, with 13 bases in between. The CDR3 is 14 residues long. CDR3 amino acids: CASSFRLVGETQYF. The CDR3 nucleotides are TGTGCCAGCAGCTTTCGACTAGTAGGTGAGACCCAGTACTTC.

This rearrangement joins TRBV5-8 to TRBJ2-4; D unresolved. V was pared by 4 bases and J by 0 bases, with 8 bases between. CDR3 length: 14 amino acids. CDR1 and CDR2 (germline): SGHTS, YDEGEE. The CDR3 DNA reads TGTGCCAGCAGCCGCATTCTAGCCAAAAACATTCAGTACTTC. Protein product: CASSRILAKNIQYF.

The chain recombines TRBV11-3 with TRBJ1-4; D perhaps matches TRBD1 (6 bases). The germline V gene has CDR1 SGHNT and CDR2 YENEEA. V lost 0 bases to trimming and J lost 10 bases, with 30 bases between them. CDR3 length: 20 amino acids. The CDR3 nucleotides read TGTGCCAGCAGCTTAGAAGTTCGGACCAAGGGGGATAAAAGCGGTGGAAAACTGTTTTTT. Translated: CASSLEVRTKGDKSGGKLFF.

V and J are TRBV23-1 and TRBJ2-4, with D unclear. TRBV23-1 is an open reading frame whose function is uncertain. The V end lost 3 bases, the J end lost 0 bases, and 15 bases lay between the germline ends. CDR3 size: 17 residues. CDR3 residues: CASSQRRTVLAKNIQYF. DNA for the CDR3: TGCGCCAGCAGTCAGAGACGGACGGTTTTAGCCAAAAACATTCAGTACTTC.